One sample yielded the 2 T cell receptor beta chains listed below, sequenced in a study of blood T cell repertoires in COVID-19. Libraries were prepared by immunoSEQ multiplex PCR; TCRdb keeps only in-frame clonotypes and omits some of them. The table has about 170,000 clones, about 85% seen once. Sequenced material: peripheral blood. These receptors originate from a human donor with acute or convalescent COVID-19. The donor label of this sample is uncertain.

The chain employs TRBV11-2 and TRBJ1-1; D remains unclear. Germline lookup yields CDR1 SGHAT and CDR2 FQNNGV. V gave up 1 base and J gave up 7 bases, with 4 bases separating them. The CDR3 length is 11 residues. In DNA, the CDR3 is TGTGCCAGCAGCTTAGTTAGTGAAGCTTTCTTT. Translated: CASSLVSEAFF.

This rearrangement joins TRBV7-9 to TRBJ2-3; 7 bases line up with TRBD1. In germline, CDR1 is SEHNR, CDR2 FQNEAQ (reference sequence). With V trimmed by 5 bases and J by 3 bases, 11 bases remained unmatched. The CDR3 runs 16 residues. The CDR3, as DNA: TGTGCCAGCAGCCCAGGGGACAGCCGTAGGACAGATACGCAGTATTTT. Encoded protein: CASSPGDSRRTDTQYF.